This is a list of T cell receptor beta chains from one sample in a study of patients and donors after allogeneic stem cell transplantation. TCRdb fed the RT-PCR reads into MiXCR, producing one record per CDR3 protein. The table shows more than 850,000 distinct CDR3 sequences, with approximately 18% occurring only once. What was sequenced was blood, either unsorted or a sorted T cell fraction (not recorded which). The origin of the receptors is a human donor who was either an allogeneic HSCT recipient or a stem cell or donor lymphocyte infusion donor (not recorded which). It is not recorded whose cells these are; they may come from a transplant donor. Each CDR3 is given with its conserved first and last residue. The order of the fields is clone size, D gene, J gene, V gene, CDR3 DNA, CDR3 protein. A D gene is named only where the DNA matches it firmly. Clone size is stated in some rows and not others, as once, few, many or a class when expanded.

clone_size: few; d_call: NA; j_call: TRBJ1-1; v_call: TRBV5-6; cdr3_nt: TGTGCCAGCAACCAAGAGTGGGGTGAAGCTTTCTTT; cdr3_aa: CASNQEWGEAFF
clone_size: few; d_call: NA; j_call: TRBJ2-1; v_call: TRBV25-1; cdr3_nt: TGTGCCAGCAGCGTCCTGGGGGGTAACTCCTACAATGAGCAGTTCTTC; cdr3_aa: CASSVLGGNSYNEQFF
clone_size: NA; d_call: NA; j_call: TRBJ2-2; v_call: TRBV2; cdr3_nt: TGTGCCAGCAGCACGGACATCACCGGGGAGCTGTTTTTT; cdr3_aa: CASSTDITGELFF
clone_size: few; d_call: NA; j_call: TRBJ2-2; v_call: TRBV12-3/TRBV12-4; cdr3_nt: TGTGCCAGCAGTTTAGAAGCTGACGGGGAGCTGTTTTTT; cdr3_aa: CASSLEADGELFF
clone_size: many; d_call: TRBD2; j_call: TRBJ2-1; v_call: TRBV27; cdr3_nt: TGTGCCAGCAGTTCCGGGGGGTACAATGAGCAGTTCTTC; cdr3_aa: CASSSGGYNEQFF
clone_size: few; d_call: TRBD1; j_call: TRBJ1-5; v_call: TRBV6-4; cdr3_nt: TGTGCCAGCAGTAAGACAGGGGGCGCATATCAGCCCCAGCATTTT; cdr3_aa: CASSKTGGAYQPQHF
clone_size: NA; d_call: TRBD2; j_call: TRBJ2-1; v_call: TRBV4-2; cdr3_nt: TGTGCCAGCAGCCAAGAAGCGGGACTAGCGGAATCAGGCGATGAGCAGTTCTTC; cdr3_aa: CASSQEAGLAESGDEQFF
clone_size: few; d_call: TRBD2; j_call: TRBJ2-1; v_call: TRBV25-1; cdr3_nt: TGTGCCAGCAGCCAGACTAGCGGGAGAGGGCAGTTCTTC; cdr3_aa: CASSQTSGRGQFF
clone_size: few; d_call: NA; j_call: TRBJ2-1; v_call: TRBV12-3/TRBV12-4; cdr3_nt: TGTGCCAGCAGTCCTGACTCATCCGGTGAGCAGTTCTTC; cdr3_aa: CASSPDSSGEQFF
clone_size: NA; d_call: NA; j_call: TRBJ1-1; v_call: TRBV15; cdr3_nt: TGTGCCACCGAAGTAGGGGGACGAGAGCATGAAGCTTTCTTT; cdr3_aa: CATEVGGREHEAFF
clone_size: once; d_call: NA; j_call: TRBJ2-7; v_call: TRBV12-3/TRBV12-4; cdr3_nt: TGTGCCAGCAGTGACCCCGCGCAGGGCGAATACGAGCAGTACTTC; cdr3_aa: CASSDPAQGEYEQYF
clone_size: NA; d_call: NA; j_call: TRBJ1-2; v_call: TRBV28; cdr3_nt: TGTGCCAGCAGTTCTCCGGGACACTTCTATGGCTACACCTTC; cdr3_aa: CASSSPGHFYGYTF
clone_size: few; d_call: TRBD1; j_call: TRBJ2-5; v_call: TRBV20-1; cdr3_nt: TGCAGTGCCCCACAGTCGACAGGGGTAGAGGAGACCCAGTACTTC; cdr3_aa: CSAPQSTGVEETQYF
clone_size: NA; d_call: NA; j_call: TRBJ2-7; v_call: TRBV2; cdr3_nt: TGTGCCAGCAGCCTAACCCTACCTACGGGAGAGCAGTACTTC; cdr3_aa: CASSLTLPTGEQYF
clone_size: many; d_call: NA; j_call: TRBJ2-6; v_call: TRBV29-1; cdr3_nt: TGCAGCGTTGAGGGTATCTCTGGGGCCAACGTCCTGACTTTC; cdr3_aa: CSVEGISGANVLTF
clone_size: NA; d_call: TRBD2; j_call: TRBJ2-7; v_call: TRBV24-1; cdr3_nt: TGTGCCACCAGTGATGCGACTAGCGGGAGGGCCAAGGAGCAGTACTTC; cdr3_aa: CATSDATSGRAKEQYF
clone_size: few; d_call: NA; j_call: TRBJ1-6; v_call: TRBV12-3/TRBV12-4; cdr3_nt: TGTGCCAGCAGTTTAGGAGCAGGGTACGATTCACCCCTCCACTTT; cdr3_aa: CASSLGAGYDSPLHF
clone_size: few; d_call: TRBD1; j_call: TRBJ2-5; v_call: TRBV11-2; cdr3_nt: TGTGCCAGCAGCTTAAGCCAGGGGGCGTGGGAGACCCAGTACTTC; cdr3_aa: CASSLSQGAWETQYF
clone_size: NA; d_call: TRBD2; j_call: TRBJ2-2; v_call: TRBV12-3/TRBV12-4; cdr3_nt: TGTGCCAGCTTCTTTCCCAACCAGCGGGAGGGCCGCACCGGGGAGCTGTTTTTT; cdr3_aa: CASFFPNQREGRTGELFF
clone_size: few; d_call: NA; j_call: TRBJ2-7; v_call: TRBV11-3; cdr3_nt: TGTGCCAGCAGCTTAGGTCCTAGGCCCTACGAGCAGTACTTC; cdr3_aa: CASSLGPRPYEQYF
clone_size: few; d_call: TRBD1; j_call: TRBJ1-6; v_call: TRBV20-1; cdr3_nt: TGCAGTGCCACGGGACAGGGGGCTTCACCCCTCCACTTT; cdr3_aa: CSATGQGASPLHF
clone_size: NA; d_call: TRBD1; j_call: TRBJ2-7; v_call: TRBV12-3/TRBV12-4; cdr3_nt: TGTGCCAGCAGCTCCCGGGACAGTTTAGGATCCTACGAGCAGTACTTC; cdr3_aa: CASSSRDSLGSYEQYF
clone_size: few; d_call: NA; j_call: TRBJ2-7; v_call: TRBV12-3/TRBV12-4; cdr3_nt: TGTGCCAGCAGTATCGGACCGATTCTCTCCTACGAGCAGTACTTC; cdr3_aa: CASSIGPILSYEQYF
clone_size: NA; d_call: TRBD2; j_call: TRBJ2-7; v_call: TRBV11-1; cdr3_nt: TGTGCCAGCAGCACCCGGACTAGCGGGGGGGGCCTAGCCTACGAGCAGTACTTC; cdr3_aa: CASSTRTSGGGLAYEQYF
clone_size: once; d_call: NA; j_call: TRBJ2-1; v_call: TRBV7-2; cdr3_nt: TGTGCCAGCAGCTTGGTAGGAGGAGTGGCGAATGAGCAGTTCTTC; cdr3_aa: CASSLVGGVANEQFF
clone_size: NA; d_call: NA; j_call: TRBJ2-7; v_call: TRBV20-1; cdr3_nt: TGCAGTGCTAGAGATCGCCTCTCCTACGAGCAGTACTTC; cdr3_aa: CSARDRLSYEQYF
clone_size: few; d_call: NA; j_call: TRBJ2-3; v_call: TRBV6-1; cdr3_nt: TGTGCCAGCAGAGCAGCAATGCTAACCCTAAACCCGCATACGCAGTATTTT; cdr3_aa: CASRAAMLTLNPHTQYF
clone_size: few; d_call: TRBD2; j_call: TRBJ2-5; v_call: TRBV9; cdr3_nt: TGTGCCAGCAGCGTAAGGACTAGCGGGGTAGGAGAGACCCAGTACTTC; cdr3_aa: CASSVRTSGVGETQYF
clone_size: NA; d_call: NA; j_call: TRBJ1-5; v_call: TRBV19; cdr3_nt: TGTGCCAGTAGTCCAGACTCCACTCGGGGGCAGCCCCAGCATTTT; cdr3_aa: CASSPDSTRGQPQHF
clone_size: few; d_call: TRBD2; j_call: TRBJ2-2; v_call: TRBV6-1; cdr3_nt: TGTGCCAGCAGTCAGGGACTAGCGGGAAGAATAACCGGGGAGCTGTTTTTT; cdr3_aa: CASSQGLAGRITGELFF
clone_size: many; d_call: NA; j_call: TRBJ1-1; v_call: TRBV20-1; cdr3_nt: TGCAGTGCTTTAGGGACAACCTACACTGAAGCTTTCTTT; cdr3_aa: CSALGTTYTEAFF
clone_size: NA; d_call: TRBD2; j_call: TRBJ2-7; v_call: TRBV7-3; cdr3_nt: TGTGCCAGCAGCTTAGATCCGACTAGCGGGAGCGAGCAGTACTTC; cdr3_aa: CASSLDPTSGSEQYF
clone_size: NA; d_call: NA; j_call: TRBJ2-7; v_call: TRBV6-2/TRBV6-3; cdr3_nt: TGTGCCAGCAGGTGGGCGGGAAATACCTACGAGCAGTACTTC; cdr3_aa: CASRWAGNTYEQYF
clone_size: NA; d_call: TRBD1; j_call: TRBJ1-2; v_call: TRBV7-3; cdr3_nt: TGTGCCAGCAGCCCCGCAGGGGGCAGATTGGGTGGCTACACCTTC; cdr3_aa: CASSPAGGRLGGYTF
clone_size: NA; d_call: NA; j_call: TRBJ2-1; v_call: TRBV20-1; cdr3_nt: TGCAGTGCTAGAGGGCAGATTAGCTCCTACAATGAGCAGTTCTTC; cdr3_aa: CSARGQISSYNEQFF
clone_size: few; d_call: NA; j_call: TRBJ1-3; v_call: TRBV4-3; cdr3_nt: TGCGCCAGCAGCCAAGATCCTATAGACACAATATTCTCTGGAAACACCATATATTTT; cdr3_aa: CASSQDPIDTIFSGNTIYF
clone_size: few; d_call: NA; j_call: TRBJ1-1; v_call: TRBV4-3; cdr3_nt: TGCGCCAGCAGCCAAGGGGCTGGGTTCACTGAAGCTTTCTTT; cdr3_aa: CASSQGAGFTEAFF
clone_size: NA; d_call: TRBD2; j_call: TRBJ2-5; v_call: TRBV18; cdr3_nt: TGTGCCAGCTCAAGACTAGCGGGAGACTTCCAAGAGACCCAGTACTTC; cdr3_aa: CASSRLAGDFQETQYF
clone_size: NA; d_call: TRBD1; j_call: TRBJ1-1; v_call: TRBV29-1; cdr3_nt: TGCAGCGTGGGGTACAGGGGGAGAACGATCCACGAAGCTTTCTTT; cdr3_aa: CSVGYRGRTIHEAFF
clone_size: few; d_call: NA; j_call: TRBJ1-1; v_call: TRBV10-3; cdr3_nt: TGTGCCATCAGTGTGCGAGGGGGGCATGAAGCTTTCTTT; cdr3_aa: CAISVRGGHEAFF
clone_size: many; d_call: NA; j_call: TRBJ2-3; v_call: TRBV12-3/TRBV12-4; cdr3_nt: TGTGCCAGCAGTTTTTTCCGAACACGGGCAGATACGCAGTATTTT; cdr3_aa: CASSFFRTRADTQYF
clone_size: few; d_call: NA; j_call: TRBJ1-2; v_call: TRBV10-3; cdr3_nt: TGTGCCATCAGTGAGTCGGGAGAACTCGCAACCATGCTTTTCAACTATGGCTACACCTTC; cdr3_aa: CAISESGELATMLFNYGYTF
clone_size: few; d_call: NA; j_call: TRBJ2-3; v_call: TRBV3-1; cdr3_nt: TGTGCCAGCACCCAACAAGGGGCTCAGGCAGATACGCAGTATTTT; cdr3_aa: CASTQQGAQADTQYF
clone_size: few; d_call: TRBD2; j_call: TRBJ2-5; v_call: TRBV6-1; cdr3_nt: TGTGCCAGCAAAAGGGTGGGACTAGCGGGCCAAGAGACCCAGTACTTC; cdr3_aa: CASKRVGLAGQETQYF
clone_size: NA; d_call: TRBD1; j_call: TRBJ2-1; v_call: TRBV24-1; cdr3_nt: TGTGCCACCAGTGAGCCGGGACAGGGACTCTACAATGAGCAGTTCTTC; cdr3_aa: CATSEPGQGLYNEQFF
clone_size: NA; d_call: NA; j_call: TRBJ2-7; v_call: TRBV6-1; cdr3_nt: TGTGCCAACACACCCGGGCCTCAAAACCTCTACGAGCAGTACTTC; cdr3_aa: CANTPGPQNLYEQYF
clone_size: few; d_call: NA; j_call: TRBJ2-7; v_call: TRBV27; cdr3_nt: TGTGCCAGCAGCTACACAGGTCAGAACGAGCAGTACTTC; cdr3_aa: CASSYTGQNEQYF
clone_size: NA; d_call: NA; j_call: TRBJ1-3; v_call: TRBV20-1; cdr3_nt: TGCAGTGCCGCAGACAGAACTGGAAACACCATATATTTT; cdr3_aa: CSAADRTGNTIYF
clone_size: NA; d_call: NA; j_call: TRBJ2-7; v_call: TRBV27; cdr3_nt: TGTGCCAGCAGTTTATTGGAGGGCAGCGGCTACGAGCAGTACTTC; cdr3_aa: CASSLLEGSGYEQYF
clone_size: many; d_call: TRBD1; j_call: TRBJ2-2; v_call: TRBV27; cdr3_nt: TGTGCCAGCAGTTTTCGAGGGGGCAGGAACACCGGGGAGCTGTTTTTT; cdr3_aa: CASSFRGGRNTGELFF
clone_size: few; d_call: NA; j_call: TRBJ2-7; v_call: TRBV14; cdr3_nt: TGTGCCAGCAGCCAGACTAAATCCTACGAGCAGTACTTC; cdr3_aa: CASSQTKSYEQYF
clone_size: NA; d_call: NA; j_call: TRBJ2-3; v_call: TRBV12-3/TRBV12-4; cdr3_nt: TGTGCCAGCAGTCCTTTCGGTTCGAGTGTCGCAGATACGCAGTATTTT; cdr3_aa: CASSPFGSSVADTQYF
clone_size: few; d_call: NA; j_call: TRBJ2-1; v_call: TRBV6-2/TRBV6-3; cdr3_nt: TGTGCCAGCACCCAATCTCAGGAGCAGTTCTTC; cdr3_aa: CASTQSQEQFF
clone_size: NA; d_call: NA; j_call: TRBJ2-6; v_call: TRBV5-6; cdr3_nt: TGTGCCAGCAGCCACTCTCCAGGGACTTCTGGGGCCAACGTCCTGACTTTC; cdr3_aa: CASSHSPGTSGANVLTF
clone_size: few; d_call: NA; j_call: TRBJ1-2; v_call: TRBV9; cdr3_nt: TGTGCCAGCAGCGTAGGGTTACAGGGCTGGGGCTACACCTTC; cdr3_aa: CASSVGLQGWGYTF
clone_size: NA; d_call: TRBD1; j_call: TRBJ1-4; v_call: TRBV7-9; cdr3_nt: TGTGCCAGCAGCCTCACTCAGGGGGGAATTAAGGAAAAACTGTTTTTT; cdr3_aa: CASSLTQGGIKEKLFF
clone_size: few; d_call: NA; j_call: TRBJ2-1; v_call: TRBV14; cdr3_nt: TGTGCCAGCAGTCGGACTGTCGAGCAGTTCTTC; cdr3_aa: CASSRTVEQFF
clone_size: few; d_call: NA; j_call: TRBJ2-5; v_call: TRBV20-1; cdr3_nt: TGCAGTGCTAGGGAGCTGTACCAAGAGACCCAGTACTTC; cdr3_aa: CSARELYQETQYF